This T cell receptor beta chain originates from a study of metastatic and nonmetastatic thyroid tumors. Study details: Blood and tumor or nodule tissue repertoires from malignant and benign thyroid patients were compared.

V trimming: 6 bases; J trimming: 7 bases; junction bases outside the gene matches: 22. Germline V gene sequence: CDR1 SGHTA, CDR2 FQGTGA. The CDR3 is 20 residues long. As to this clone: Its antigen is unidentified.

Study-wide points: Malignant thyroid tumors reportedly exceeded benign nodules significantly in TCR beta diversity, with the difference appearing in blood and tumor.

In the authors' methods: The study's classifier, a distant-metastasis tool for papillary thyroid cancer, was built using CDR3 differences across clinicopathological groups. TCRdb reanalyzed the PCR reads via MiXCR. It is TCRdb's table, rather than the study itself, that gives the V and J calls and clone size. The sample shows about 21,000 clones, roughly 18% of them seen only once. There were no patients who had received any treatment before thyroid surgery. This receptor was identified in a male donor with papillary thyroid cancer or a benign thyroid nodule (not recorded which). Some clones in this sample may be carry-over from other donors' samples. The V call is TRBV7-3, the J call TRBJ2-1; the match to TRBD2 covers 12 bases. The material sequenced was blood. CDR3 amino acids: CASRRRPSGRADLIRNEQFF. The CDR3, as DNA: TGTGCCAGCAGACGCAGACCTAGCGGGAGGGCCGATTTAATTAGGAATGAGCAGTTCTTC.